This T cell receptor (beta chain) derives from a study of control samples from healthy donors and cancer patients. The CDR3 spans 15 residues. Germline CDR1 ENHRY, CDR2 SYGVKD. V shed 8 bases and J 7 bases; nucleotides not matched to a gene: 9. Data came from immunoSEQ multiplex PCR; TCRdb stores just in-frame clones and leaves some out. The repertoire holds roughly 180,000 clones, 93% seen once, with 4.1% in the top ten. Sequencing used blood. J is TRBJ2-1 and V is TRBV10-3, with 12 bases that match TRBD2. The receptor comes from a woman between 55 and 75 years old in good health. CDR3 loop: CAIGNLAGGPNEQFF. As DNA, the CDR3 is TGTGCCATCGGAAATCTAGCGGGGGGGCCAAATGAGCAGTTCTTC.